Listed here is a single T cell receptor beta chain. These data originate in a study of blood T cell repertoires in COVID-19. At the level of the study: Samples of COVID-19 (acute and convalescent) were obtained from the United States, Italy and Spain. From T cells, B-cell-depleted T cells, or PBMCs came the material, which was cDNA or gDNA.

The length of the CDR3 is 14 residues. V was cut by 3 bases and J by 0 bases, with 7 bases left in between. Per germline, CDR1 LNHDA and CDR2 SQIVND (reference sequence). In the authors' methods: Nucleated cell number was recorded as an estimate derived from reference gene primer amplification. TCRdb keeps only in-frame clones here, not all; method: immunoSEQ multiplex PCR. Clone size and V and J calls were adopted from that table, with D and trimming inferred from the DNA. Of some 160,000 clones listed, over 80% are singletons. The sample consisted of peripheral blood. The source is a man in his 70s who had recovered from COVID-19. The chain has TRBV19 and TRBJ2-3; D may be TRBD1 (5 bases). The CDR3 sequence: CASSIQGSTDTQYF. CDR3 DNA: TGTGCCAGTAGTATCCAGGGAAGCACAGATACGCAGTATTTT.